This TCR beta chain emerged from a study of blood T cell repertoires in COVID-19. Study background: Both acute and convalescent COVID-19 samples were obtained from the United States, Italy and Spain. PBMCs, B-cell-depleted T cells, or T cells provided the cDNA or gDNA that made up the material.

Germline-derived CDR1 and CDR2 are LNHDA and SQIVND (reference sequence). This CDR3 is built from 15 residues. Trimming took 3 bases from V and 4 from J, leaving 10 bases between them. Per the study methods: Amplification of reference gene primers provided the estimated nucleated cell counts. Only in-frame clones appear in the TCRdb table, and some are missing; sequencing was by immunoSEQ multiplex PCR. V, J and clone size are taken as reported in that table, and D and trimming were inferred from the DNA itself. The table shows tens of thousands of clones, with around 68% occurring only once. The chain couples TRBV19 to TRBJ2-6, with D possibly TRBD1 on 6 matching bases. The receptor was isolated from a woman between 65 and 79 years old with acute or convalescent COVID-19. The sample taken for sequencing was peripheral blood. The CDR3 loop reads CASSMQGTGANVLTF. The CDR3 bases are TGTGCCAGTAGTATGCAGGGGACCGGGGCCAACGTCCTGACTTTC.